What follows are 14 T cell receptor beta chains derived from one specimen sequenced in a study of graft-versus-host responses after intestinal transplantation. These TCRs' antigens remain unknown. Using immunoSEQ multiplex PCR, the repertoire was profiled, and TCRdb retains in-frame clones only, with some absent. The repertoire holds around 100,000 clones, roughly 91% seen once, with approximately 0.18% in the top ten. The sequences come from unstimulated CD4+ T cells sorted from spleen or lymph node cells, collected before transplant. The source of these receptors is a human donor who was the organ donor for an intestinal transplant.

A single count supports this clone. The chain has TRBV27 and TRBJ2-7; 9 nucleotides match TRBD1. V trimming: 3 bases; J trimming: 3 bases; junction bases outside the gene matches: 9. The CDR3 has 16 residues. The germline V gene encodes CDR1 MNHEY and CDR2 SMNVEV (reference sequence). CDR3 sequence (DNA): TGTGCCAGCAGTTTGAGAGGGACAGGGCTCTACTACGAGCAGTACTTC. Translation: CASSLRGTGLYYEQYF.

As for this clone: Different DNA sequences within this sample yield the same CDR3. J is TRBJ1-5 and V is TRBV19; D is perhaps TRBD1 (5 bases). The CDR3 covers 14 residues. The ends were cut back, 3 bases at V and 1 base at J, with 7 bases in the middle. Germline V gene lookup returns CDR1 LNHDA and CDR2 SQIVND (reference sequence). In DNA form, the CDR3 reads TGTGCCAGTAGTATGGCAGGGAGCAATCAGCCCCAGCATTTT. It encodes CASSMAGSNQPQHF.

CDR3 amino acids: CASSEGGLANYGYTF. The CDR3 DNA sequence: TGTGCCAGCAGCGAAGGGGGCTTGGCTAACTATGGCTACACCTTC. The gene calls are TRBV9 and TRBJ1-2, with TRBD1 identical over 7 bases. This CDR3 comprises 15 residues. The germline CDR1 and CDR2 sequences are SGDLS and YYNGEE. Unmatched junction bases numbered 5, after V lost 3 bases and J lost 0 bases.

The rearrangement links TRBV6-1 to TRBJ1-5; D is undetermined. V was trimmed by 7 bases and J by 9 bases, leaving 10 bases between them. The CDR3 covers 11 residues. Germline V gene lookup returns CDR1 MNHNS and CDR2 SASEGT. The CDR3 reads CASKSRGPQHF. In DNA, the CDR3 is TGTGCCAGCAAGTCCAGAGGGCCCCAGCATTTT.

The rearrangement uses TRBV27 and TRBJ2-3, with TRBD1 matching 8 bases. The germline gives CDR1 MNHEY, CDR2 SMNVEV (reference sequence). The CDR3 sequence is 14 residues long. Unmatched junction bases numbered 2, after V lost 6 bases and J lost 0 bases. The CDR3, as DNA: TGTGCCAGCAGCCGGACAGGGAGCACAGATACGCAGTATTTT. Protein product: CASSRTGSTDTQYF.

The CDR3 nucleotides are TGTGCCAGCAGTTTGGAGGGAACCCTTAAAACTGAAGCTTTCTTT. Protein sequence: CASSLEGTLKTEAFF. This chain joins TRBV27 and TRBJ1-1, with no clear D. V shed 3 bases and J shed 5 bases, with 16 bases lying between them. Germline CDR1 MNHEY, CDR2 SMNVEV (reference sequence). This CDR3 contains 15 residues.

This chain connects TRBV6-5 to TRBJ2-7; 8 nucleotides line up with TRBD2. Germline CDR1 reads MNHEY; CDR2 reads SVGAGI. The CDR3 loop spans 15 amino acids. Trimming removed 6 bases from V and 2 bases from J; junction bases left unmatched: 9. CDR3 bases: TGTGCCAGCAGCCTTAACGGGGGGGCCACCTACGAGCAGTACTTC. Translating it yields CASSLNGGATYEQYF.

This clone was recorded only once. The rearrangement links TRBV10-1 to TRBJ2-7; maybe TRBD2 (6 bases). CDR3 length: 16 amino acids. Trimming pared 3 bases from V and 5 bases from J, leaving 20 bases between. Germline-derived CDR1 and CDR2 are WNHNN and SYGVQD (reference sequence). CDR3 bases: TGCGCCAGCAGTGAACGCGGGAAGGGTAGGGTCGACGAGCAGTACTTC. Translating it yields CASSERGKGRVDEQYF.

The chain combines TRBV27 with TRBJ1-5; D possibly corresponds to TRBD1 (5 bases). V lost 2 bases to trimming and J lost 1 base, with 9 bases between them. CDR3 length: 15 amino acids. Germline V gene data show CDR1 as MNHEY and CDR2 as SMNVEV (reference sequence). CDR3 loop: CASSLRGLSNQPQHF. As DNA, the CDR3 is TGTGCCAGCAGTTTACGGGGACTCAGCAATCAGCCCCAGCATTTT.

The chain combines TRBV5-1 with TRBJ2-3; 11 nucleotides line up with TRBD2. Germline CDR1 and CDR2: SGHRS and YFSETQ. V lost 3 bases and J lost 0; bases outside the gene matches: 6. The CDR3 is 17 residues long. The CDR3 here is CASSSRTSGYSTDTQYF. Here the CDR3 DNA reads TGCGCCAGCAGCTCTCGGACTAGCGGGTATAGCACAGATACGCAGTATTTT.

The sample holds one count of this clone. The rearrangement links TRBV9 to TRBJ2-3; tentatively, D is TRBD2 (6 bases). CDR3 length: 14 residues. Between the trimmed V and J ends, which lost 0 bases and 1 base, there was a span of 6 bases. CDR1 SGDLS and CDR2 YYNGEE come from the germline V gene. The CDR3 reads CASSVGLGTDTQYF. CDR3 DNA sequence: TGTGCCAGCAGCGTAGGACTAGGCACAGATACGCAGTATTTT.

This chain joins TRBV7-3 and TRBJ2-3; D is perhaps TRBD1 (5 bases). Germline V gives CDR1 SGHTA, CDR2 FQGTGA. CDR3 length: 13 residues. V lost 6 bases, J lost 2 bases, and 9 bases lay in between. CDR3 sequence reads: CASSQGLTDTQYF. CDR3 bases: TGTGCCAGCAGTCAGGGCCTCACAGATACGCAGTATTTT.

The chain recombines TRBV5-6 with TRBJ1-6; 8 positions match TRBD1. Germline CDR1 and CDR2: SGHDT and YYEEEE. This CDR3 is built from 15 residues. Losses at the gene ends were 2 bases for V and 4 bases for J; bases not matched to a gene: 2. CDR3 loop: CASSLQGVYNSPLHF. The CDR3 DNA follows: TGTGCCAGCAGCTTACAGGGGGTTTATAATTCACCCCTCCACTTT. Using reference TRBV5-6 and TRBJ1-6 for the parts outside the CDR3, the full variable domain is DAGVTQSPTHLIKTRGQQVTLRCSPKSGHDTVSWYQQALGQGPQFIFQYYEEEERQRGNFPDRFSGHQFPNYSSELNVNALLLGDSALYLCASSLQGVYNSPLHFGNGTRLTVT.

The chain is built from TRBV25-1 and TRBJ2-7, with 7 bases lining up with TRBD1. The germline V gene encodes CDR1 MGHDK and CDR2 SYGVNS. The CDR3 is made up of 14 amino acids. Trimming took 2 bases from V and 5 from J; bases not matched to a gene: 6. DNA for the CDR3: TGTGCCAGCAGTGAAGAGGACAGGACCCACGAGCAGTACTTC. It specifies CASSEEDRTHEQYF.